The present T cell receptor beta chain was sequenced within a study of blood T cell repertoires in COVID-19. Overall study context: Some COVID-19 samples were acute and others convalescent; all came from the United States, Italy and Spain. T cells, B-cell-depleted T cells, or PBMCs provided the cDNA or gDNA that served as material.

In the original analysis: The authors estimated nucleated cell counts from reference gene primer amplification. This table comes from immunoSEQ multiplex PCR, and its TCRdb copy is limited to in-frame clones, with some not included. V and J calls and clone size follow that table, whereas D and trimming were derived from the DNA. The table shows over 85,000 clones, with 80% to 90% occurring only once. From germline, CDR1 is SNHLY and CDR2 FYNNEI. The junction had 4 bases not matched to a gene; V was cut back by 7 bases and J by 4 bases. The CDR3 has 13 residues. Material: peripheral blood. The chain recombines TRBV2 with TRBJ2-5; 9 bases match TRBD2. The TCR comes from a woman older than 75 with acute or convalescent COVID-19. The CDR3 reads CASIGTSRETQYF. The CDR3 DNA follows: TGTGCCAGCATCGGGACTAGCAGAGAGACCCAGTACTTC.